Listed below are T cell receptor beta chains from one sample, sequenced in a study of vaccination effects on CD4 cells after COVID-19. TCRdb's copy holds only in-frame clones and misses some; the assay was immunoSEQ multiplex PCR. The sample holds roughly 51,000 clones, 65% to 75% seen once. These receptors are not linked to any known antigen. The sequences come from CD4+ T cells from PBMCs cultured without peptide, collected after COVID-19 vaccination. The receptors here all came from a human donor who had a prior SARS-CoV-2 infection. CDR3s include the opening cysteine and the closing phenylalanine or tryptophan. D genes are given only for firm matches. Rows give clone size only sometimes, using once, few, many, or a class for an expanded clone.

j_call	clone_size	v_call	d_call	cdr3_aa	cdr3_nt
TRBJ2-7	.	TRBV2	.	CASSDADIYEQYF	TGTGCCAGCAGTGACGCGGACATCTACGAGCAGTACTTC
TRBJ1-6	few	TRBV15	TRBD1	CATSRGQGSPLHF	TGTGCCACCAGCAGAGGACAGGGTTCACCCCTCCACTTT
TRBJ1-4	.	TRBV6-6	.	CASSYHVEGEKLFF	TGTGCCAGCAGTTATCACGTAGAGGGCGAAAAACTGTTTTTT
TRBJ2-3	.	TRBV5-4	.	CASSPSRGRSTDTQYF	TGTGCCAGCAGCCCGTCACGGGGCCGGAGCACAGATACGCAGTATTTT
TRBJ2-7	.	TRBV5-1	TRBD1	CASRRTGAYEQYF	TGCGCCTCAAGGCGGACAGGGGCCTACGAGCAGTACTTC
TRBJ1-4	.	TRBV2	.	CASSVQTVPEKLFF	TGTGCCAGCAGTGTTCAGACCGTCCCTGAAAAACTGTTTTTT
TRBJ2-2	.	TRBV5-6	.	CASSRDPIGELFF	TGTGCCAGCAGCCGGGACCCTATCGGGGAGCTGTTTTTT
TRBJ2-7	.	TRBV5-1	.	CASSWGGGAGEQYF	TGCGCCAGCAGCTGGGGTGGGGGCGCGGGCGAGCAGTACTTC
TRBJ1-2	.	TRBV7-2	.	CASSLVSGGSNYGYTF	TGTGCCAGCAGCTTAGTCTCCGGGGGCTCTAACTATGGCTACACCTTC
TRBJ2-6	.	TRBV9	.	CASSPLTANVLTF	TGTGCCAGCAGCCCTCTCACGGCCAACGTCCTGACTTTC
TRBJ1-1	.	TRBV2	.	CATLQGMNTEAFF	TGTGCCACCCTCCAGGGCATGAACACTGAAGCTTTCTTT
TRBJ2-7	.	TRBV4-3	TRBD1	CASSQAPSWDRIEQYF	TGCGCCAGCAGCCAAGCCCCCAGTTGGGACAGGATAGAGCAGTACTTC
TRBJ1-4	.	TRBV9	.	CASSAGAPGAGDEKLFF	TGTGCCAGCAGCGCGGGGGCGCCGGGGGCTGGCGATGAAAAACTGTTTTTT
TRBJ1-1	.	TRBV4-2	.	CASSQELAQAFTEAFF	TGTGCCAGCAGCCAAGAGTTGGCACAGGCGTTCACTGAAGCTTTCTTT
TRBJ1-6	.	TRBV3-1/TRBV3-2	TRBD1	CASSPDRVSSPLHF	TGTGCCAGCAGCCCAGACAGGGTCTCCTCACCCCTCCACTTT
TRBJ2-7	.	TRBV3-1/TRBV3-2	.	CASTQGKGDEQYF	TGTGCCAGCACCCAAGGAAAAGGGGACGAGCAGTACTTC
TRBJ1-1	.	TRBV5-1	.	CASSTTGTEAFF	TGCGCCAGCAGCACAACGGGGACTGAAGCTTTCTTT
TRBJ1-4	once	TRBV6-1	.	CASSEWINEKLFF	TGTGCCAGCAGTGAGTGGATAAATGAAAAACTGTTTTTT
TRBJ2-1	.	TRBV4-1	.	CASSQPTRGRNYNEQFF	TGCGCCAGCAGCCAACCTACACGGGGGCGAAACTACAATGAGCAGTTCTTC
TRBJ1-1	once	TRBV10-3	.	CAISAGTYTEAFF	TGTGCCATCAGTGCCGGGACATACACTGAAGCTTTCTTT
TRBJ2-2	.	TRBV27	.	CASSFWGTGELFF	TGTGCCAGCAGTTTTTGGGGTACCGGGGAGCTGTTTTTT
TRBJ1-1	.	TRBV25-1	.	CASSELRGMNTEAFF	TGTGCCAGCAGTGAATTAAGGGGGATGAACACTGAAGCTTTCTTT
TRBJ1-1	.	TRBV29-1	.	CSVVGSGPWGTEAFF	TGCAGCGTTGTAGGGTCGGGACCCTGGGGTACTGAAGCTTTCTTT
TRBJ2-1	few	TRBV7-9	.	CASSPPSGGAYNEQFF	TGTGCCAGCAGCCCTCCTTCAGGGGGGGCCTACAATGAGCAGTTCTTC
TRBJ2-2	.	TRBV24-1	.	CATSDNGRANTGELFF	TGTGCCACCAGTGACAATGGACGGGCGAACACCGGGGAGCTGTTTTTT
TRBJ1-6	.	TRBV4-2	.	CASSPSQGSPLHF	TGTGCCAGCAGCCCATCTCAGGGGTCACCCCTCCACTTT
TRBJ1-2	.	TRBV7-2	.	CASSLTTASYGYTF	TGTGCCAGCAGCTTAACGACAGCCAGCTATGGCTACACCTTC
TRBJ1-5	.	TRBV19	TRBD1	CASSQYSDREDQPQHF	TGTGCCAGTAGTCAGTATTCGGACAGGGAAGATCAGCCCCAGCATTTT
TRBJ1-2	few	TRBV5-1	TRBD1	CASSSGQGGYGYTF	TGCGCCAGCAGCTCCGGACAGGGCGGCTATGGCTACACCTTC
TRBJ2-3	.	TRBV19	TRBD2	CASSMGASGRADTQYF	TGTGCCAGTAGTATGGGGGCTAGCGGGAGGGCAGATACGCAGTATTTT
TRBJ2-1	.	TRBV5-8	.	CASSRDPAEQFF	TGTGCCAGCAGCCGGGACCCCGCTGAGCAGTTCTTC
TRBJ2-3	.	TRBV2	.	CASSVGGTDTQYF	TGTGCCAGCAGTGTTGGGGGCACAGATACGCAGTATTTT
TRBJ2-1	.	TRBV18	TRBD2	CASSPLRPAGAIEQFF	TGTGCCAGCTCACCTCTCAGGCCAGCGGGGGCTATTGAGCAGTTCTTC
TRBJ2-3	.	TRBV5-4	.	CASSFVPFGTDTQYF	TGTGCCAGCAGCTTCGTACCCTTCGGCACAGATACGCAGTATTTT
TRBJ2-1	.	TRBV7-8	.	CASSEWGGHEQFF	TGTGCCAGCAGCGAGTGGGGAGGTCATGAGCAGTTCTTC
TRBJ2-7	few	TRBV3-1/TRBV3-2	TRBD2	CASSQDGLAVALREQYF	TGTGCCAGCAGCCAAGATGGTCTAGCGGTCGCCCTAAGGGAGCAGTACTTC
TRBJ2-5	.	TRBV5-1	.	CASSLGAAETQYF	TGCGCCAGCAGCCTGGGAGCGGCAGAGACCCAGTACTTC
TRBJ1-2	.	TRBV10-1	.	CASSDSGVYGYTF	TGCGCCAGCAGTGACTCAGGGGTCTATGGCTACACCTTC
TRBJ1-1	.	TRBV20-1	.	CSAYRSEAFF	TGCAGTGCTTACAGATCTGAAGCTTTCTTT
TRBJ1-5	.	TRBV30	.	CAWSPSNQPQHF	TGTGCCTGGAGCCCCAGCAATCAGCCCCAGCATTTT
TRBJ2-7	.	TRBV5-1	TRBD2	CASSPTGLAGIEQYF	TGCGCCAGCAGCCCGACGGGACTAGCGGGGATCGAGCAGTACTTC
TRBJ1-1	.	TRBV2	.	CASSEGVNTEAFF	TGTGCCAGCAGTGAAGGGGTAAACACTGAAGCTTTCTTT
TRBJ1-2	.	TRBV7-2	TRBD1	CASSFRDRGIGYTF	TGTGCCAGCAGCTTCCGGGACAGGGGAATCGGCTACACCTTC
TRBJ1-4	.	TRBV18	.	CASSPGVGEKLFF	TGTGCCAGCTCACCAGGGGTCGGTGAAAAACTGTTTTTT
TRBJ2-7	.	TRBV19	TRBD2	CASSIGGGPYEQYF	TGTGCCAGTAGTATTGGCGGGGGACCCTACGAGCAGTACTTC
TRBJ2-3	.	TRBV7-2	.	CASSPTRPGNTDTQYF	TGTGCCAGCAGCCCTACTCGGCCGGGTAACACAGATACGCAGTATTTT
TRBJ2-5	once	TRBV6-1	.	CASSYGGRETQYF	TGTGCCAGCAGTTATGGGGGGAGGGAGACCCAGTACTTC
TRBJ1-3	.	TRBV2	TRBD1	CASDRDRGTSGNTIYF	TGTGCCAGCGATAGGGACAGGGGGACTTCTGGAAACACCATATATTTT
TRBJ1-6	.	TRBV5-6	.	CASSLPRAGSPLHF	TGTGCCAGCAGCTTACCCAGGGCAGGTTCACCCCTCCACTTT
TRBJ2-3	.	TRBV27	.	CASRGSPRHETQYF	TGTGCCAGCCGTGGGTCGCCCCGACACGAAACGCAGTATTTT
TRBJ1-1	.	TRBV6-5	.	CASRKGTLGTEAFF	TGTGCCAGCAGGAAAGGAACATTAGGCACTGAAGCTTTCTTT
TRBJ1-6	.	TRBV7-9	.	CASSHGQFNSPLHF	TGTGCCAGCAGCCACGGACAGTTTAACTCACCCCTCCACTTT
TRBJ1-2	.	TRBV6-5	.	CASSSARGAEDYGYTF	TGTGCCAGCAGTTCCGCCCGGGGGGCGGAAGACTATGGCTACACCTTC
TRBJ2-5	.	TRBV15	TRBD2	CATSRDIGTSGGETQYF	TGTGCCACCAGCAGAGATATCGGGACTAGCGGGGGGGAGACCCAGTACTTC
TRBJ2-7	.	TRBV19	TRBD1	CASSPDRGRSYEQYF	TGTGCCAGTAGTCCCGACAGGGGGCGTTCGTACGAGCAGTACTTC
TRBJ1-3	.	TRBV10-1	TRBD1	CASKQGTPGNTIYF	TGCGCCAGCAAACAGGGGACTCCTGGAAACACCATATATTTT
TRBJ2-2	.	TRBV7-9	.	CASSFPSLRGTGELFF	TGTGCCAGCAGCTTCCCCTCCCTGAGGGGGACCGGGGAGCTGTTTTTT
TRBJ2-3	.	TRBV7-8	.	CASSFYGSGTDTQYF	TGTGCCAGCAGCTTCTACGGGAGTGGTACAGATACGCAGTATTTT
TRBJ1-5	.	TRBV6-6	TRBD1	CASSTREGAGDF	TGTGCCAGCAGTACCCGAGAGGGGGCCGGGGATTTT
TRBJ2-1	.	TRBV5-1	TRBD1	CASSLNGQGTYWKFF	TGCGCCAGCAGCTTAAATGGACAGGGGACCTACTGGAAGTTCTTC